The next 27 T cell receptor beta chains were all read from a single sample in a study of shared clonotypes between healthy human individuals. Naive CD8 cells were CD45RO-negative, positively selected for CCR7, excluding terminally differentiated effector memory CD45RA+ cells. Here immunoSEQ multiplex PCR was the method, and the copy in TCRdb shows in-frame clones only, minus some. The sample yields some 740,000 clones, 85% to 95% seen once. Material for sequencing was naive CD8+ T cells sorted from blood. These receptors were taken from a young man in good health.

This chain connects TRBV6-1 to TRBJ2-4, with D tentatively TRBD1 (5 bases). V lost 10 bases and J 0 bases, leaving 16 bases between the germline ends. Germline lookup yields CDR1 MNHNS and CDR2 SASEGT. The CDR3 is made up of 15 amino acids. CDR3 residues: CATQGVTVAKNIQYF. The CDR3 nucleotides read TGTGCCACCCAAGGGGTGACCGTAGCCAAAAACATTCAGTACTTC.

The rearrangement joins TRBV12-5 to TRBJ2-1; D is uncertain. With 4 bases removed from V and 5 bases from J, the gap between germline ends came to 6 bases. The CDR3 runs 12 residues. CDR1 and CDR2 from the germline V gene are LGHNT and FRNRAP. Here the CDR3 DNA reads TGTGCTAGTGGTTCCAGCAACAATGAGCAGTTCTTC. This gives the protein CASGSSNNEQFF.

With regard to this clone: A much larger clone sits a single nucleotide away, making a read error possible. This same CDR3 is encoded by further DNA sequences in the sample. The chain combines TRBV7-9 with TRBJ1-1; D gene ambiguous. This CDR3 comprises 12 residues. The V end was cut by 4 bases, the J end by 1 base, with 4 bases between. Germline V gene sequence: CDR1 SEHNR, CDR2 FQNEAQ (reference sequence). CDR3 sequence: CASSWGNTEAFF. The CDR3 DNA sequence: TGTGCCAGCAGCTGGGGGAACACTGAAGCTTTCTTT.

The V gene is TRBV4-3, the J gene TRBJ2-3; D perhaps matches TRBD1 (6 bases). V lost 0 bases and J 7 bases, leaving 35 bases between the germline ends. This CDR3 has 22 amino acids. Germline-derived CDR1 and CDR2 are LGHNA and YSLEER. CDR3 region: CASSQDTRDWVRLGGDSYTQYF. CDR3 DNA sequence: TGCGCCAGCAGCCAAGATACACGGGATTGGGTCCGTCTAGGGGGTGACAGCTATACGCAGTATTTT.

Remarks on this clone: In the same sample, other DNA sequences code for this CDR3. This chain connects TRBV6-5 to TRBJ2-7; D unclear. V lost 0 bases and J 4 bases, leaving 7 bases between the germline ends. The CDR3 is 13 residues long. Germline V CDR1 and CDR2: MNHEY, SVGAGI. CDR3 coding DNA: TGTGCCAGCAGTTACTCGAGCGATTACGAGCAGTACTTC. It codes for CASSYSSDYEQYF.

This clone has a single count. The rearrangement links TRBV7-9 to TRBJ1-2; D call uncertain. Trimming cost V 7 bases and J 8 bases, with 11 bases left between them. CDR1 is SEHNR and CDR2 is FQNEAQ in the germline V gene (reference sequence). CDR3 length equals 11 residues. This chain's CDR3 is CASIVGSGYTF. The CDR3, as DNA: TGTGCCAGCATCGTTGGATCGGGCTACACCTTC. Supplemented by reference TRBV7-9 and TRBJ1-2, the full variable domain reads DTGVSQNPRHKITKRGQNVTFRCDPISEHNRLYWYRQTLGQGPEFLTYFQNEAQLEKSRLLSDRFSAERPKGSFSTLEIQRTEQGDSAMYLCASIVGSGYTFGSGTRLTVV.

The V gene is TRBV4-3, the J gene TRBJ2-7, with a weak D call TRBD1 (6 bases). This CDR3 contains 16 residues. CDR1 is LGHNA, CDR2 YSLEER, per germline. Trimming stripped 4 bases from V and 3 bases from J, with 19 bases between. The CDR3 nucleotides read TGCGCCAGCAGCCCCCCGGCTGCAGGGGAACACTACGAGCAGTACTTC. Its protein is CASSPPAAGEHYEQYF.

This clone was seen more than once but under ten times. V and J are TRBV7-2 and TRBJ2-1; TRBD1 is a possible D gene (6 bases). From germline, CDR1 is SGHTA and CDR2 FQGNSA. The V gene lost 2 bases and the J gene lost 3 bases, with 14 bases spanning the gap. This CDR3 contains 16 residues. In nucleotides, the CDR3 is TGTGCCAGCAGCTTACCCAGGGGACAAATCTACAATGAGCAGTTCTTC. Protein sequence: CASSLPRGQIYNEQFF.

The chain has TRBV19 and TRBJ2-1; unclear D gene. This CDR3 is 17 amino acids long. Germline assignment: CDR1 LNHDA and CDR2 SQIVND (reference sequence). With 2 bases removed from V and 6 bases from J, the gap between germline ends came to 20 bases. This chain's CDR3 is CASSIILLADTFNEQFF. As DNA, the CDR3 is TGTGCCAGTAGTATAATCCTTCTGGCGGATACGTTCAATGAGCAGTTCTTC.

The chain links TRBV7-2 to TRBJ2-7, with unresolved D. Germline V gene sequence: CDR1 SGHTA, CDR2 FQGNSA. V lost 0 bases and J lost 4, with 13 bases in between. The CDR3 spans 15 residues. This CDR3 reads CASSLADIPAYEQYF. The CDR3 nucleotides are TGTGCCAGCAGCTTAGCCGACATCCCCGCATACGAGCAGTACTTC.

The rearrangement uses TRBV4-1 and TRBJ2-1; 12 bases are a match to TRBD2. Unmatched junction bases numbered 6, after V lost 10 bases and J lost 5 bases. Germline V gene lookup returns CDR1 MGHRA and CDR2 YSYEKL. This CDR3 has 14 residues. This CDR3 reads CATQGLAGNNEQFF. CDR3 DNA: TGCGCCACCCAAGGACTAGCGGGAAACAATGAGCAGTTCTTC.

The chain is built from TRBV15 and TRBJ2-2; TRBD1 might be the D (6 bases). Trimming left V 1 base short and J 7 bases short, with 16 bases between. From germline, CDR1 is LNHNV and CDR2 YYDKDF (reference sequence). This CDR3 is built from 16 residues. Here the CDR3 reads CATSRVAPNRVGELFF. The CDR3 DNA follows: TGTGCCACCAGCAGAGTCGCCCCGAACAGGGTCGGGGAGCTGTTTTTT.

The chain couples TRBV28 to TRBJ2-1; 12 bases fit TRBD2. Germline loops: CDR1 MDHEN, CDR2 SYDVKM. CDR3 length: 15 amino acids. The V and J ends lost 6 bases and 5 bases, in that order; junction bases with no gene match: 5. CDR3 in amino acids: CASSPLAGGNNEQFF. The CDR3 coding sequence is TGTGCCAGCAGCCCACTAGCGGGAGGCAACAATGAGCAGTTCTTC.

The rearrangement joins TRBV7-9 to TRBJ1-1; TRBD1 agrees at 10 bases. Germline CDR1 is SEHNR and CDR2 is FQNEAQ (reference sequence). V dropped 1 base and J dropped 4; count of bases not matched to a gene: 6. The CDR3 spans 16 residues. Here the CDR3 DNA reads TGTGCCAGCAGCTTAGGGGCCGGGGACAGGGGCACTGAAGCTTTCTTT. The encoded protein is CASSLGAGDRGTEAFF.

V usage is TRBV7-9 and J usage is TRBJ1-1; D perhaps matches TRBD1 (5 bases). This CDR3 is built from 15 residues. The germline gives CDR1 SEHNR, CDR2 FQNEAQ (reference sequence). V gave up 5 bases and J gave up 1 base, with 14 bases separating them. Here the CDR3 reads CASSRPGTGNTEAFF. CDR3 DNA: TGTGCCAGCAGCCGTCCCGGGACGGGGAACACTGAAGCTTTCTTT.

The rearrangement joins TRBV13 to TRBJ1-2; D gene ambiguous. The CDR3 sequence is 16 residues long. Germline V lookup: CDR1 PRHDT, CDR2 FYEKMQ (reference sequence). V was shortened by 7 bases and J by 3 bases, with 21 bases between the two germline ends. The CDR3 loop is CASNQRLRRRDYGYTF. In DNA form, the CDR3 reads TGTGCCAGCAACCAAAGGCTACGACGAAGGGACTATGGCTACACCTTC.

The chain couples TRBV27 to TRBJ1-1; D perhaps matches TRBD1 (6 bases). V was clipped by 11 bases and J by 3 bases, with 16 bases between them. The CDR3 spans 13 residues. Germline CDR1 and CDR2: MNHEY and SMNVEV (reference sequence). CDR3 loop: CASSRGQHTEAFF. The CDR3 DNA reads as TGTGCCTCAAGTCGTGGACAGCACACTGAAGCTTTCTTT.

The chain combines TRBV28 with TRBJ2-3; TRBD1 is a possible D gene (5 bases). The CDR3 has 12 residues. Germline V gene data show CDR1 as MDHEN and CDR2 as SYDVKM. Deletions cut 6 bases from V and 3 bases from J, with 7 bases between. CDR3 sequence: CASRAGTDTQYF. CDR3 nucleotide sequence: TGTGCCAGCAGAGCAGGGACAGATACGCAGTATTTT. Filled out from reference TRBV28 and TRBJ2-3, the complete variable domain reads DVKVTQSSRYLVKRTGEKVFLECVQDMDHENMFWYRQDPGLGLRLIYFSYDVKMKEKGDIPEGYSVSREKKERFSLILESASTNQTSMYLCASRAGTDTQYFGPGTRLTVL.

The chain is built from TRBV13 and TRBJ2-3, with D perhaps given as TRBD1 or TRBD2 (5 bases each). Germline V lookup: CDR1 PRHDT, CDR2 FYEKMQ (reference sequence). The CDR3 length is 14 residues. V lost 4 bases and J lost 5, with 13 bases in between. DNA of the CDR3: TGTGCCAGCAGCTCTTCGGGACGGGGAGATACGCAGTATTTT. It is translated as CASSSSGRGDTQYF. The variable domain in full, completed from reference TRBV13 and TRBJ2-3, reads AAGVIQSPRHLIKEKRETATLKCYPIPRHDTVYWYQQGPGQDPQFLISFYEKMQSDKGSIPDRFSAQQFSDYHSELNMSSLELGDSALYFCASSSSGRGDTQYFGPGTRLTVL.

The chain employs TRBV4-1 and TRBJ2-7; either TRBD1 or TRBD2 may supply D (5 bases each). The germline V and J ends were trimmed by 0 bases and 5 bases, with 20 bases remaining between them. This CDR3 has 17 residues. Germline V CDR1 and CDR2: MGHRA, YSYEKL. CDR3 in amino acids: CASSQDFPGTNIHEQYF. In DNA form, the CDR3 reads TGCGCCAGCAGCCAAGATTTCCCCGGGACGAATATTCACGAGCAGTACTTC.

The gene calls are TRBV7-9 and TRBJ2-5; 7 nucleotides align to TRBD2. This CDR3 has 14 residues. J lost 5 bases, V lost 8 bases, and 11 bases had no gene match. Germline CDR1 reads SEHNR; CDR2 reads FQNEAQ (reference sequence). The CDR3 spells CASAPGLPEETQYF. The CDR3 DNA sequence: TGTGCCAGCGCCCCGGGACTACCCGAGGAGACCCAGTACTTC.

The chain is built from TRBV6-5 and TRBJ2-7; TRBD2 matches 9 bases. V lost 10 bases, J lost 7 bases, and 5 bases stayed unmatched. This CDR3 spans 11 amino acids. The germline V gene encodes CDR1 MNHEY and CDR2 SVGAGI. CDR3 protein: CATGLAGEQYF. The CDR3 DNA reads TGTGCCACAGGGCTAGCGGGGGAGCAGTACTTC.

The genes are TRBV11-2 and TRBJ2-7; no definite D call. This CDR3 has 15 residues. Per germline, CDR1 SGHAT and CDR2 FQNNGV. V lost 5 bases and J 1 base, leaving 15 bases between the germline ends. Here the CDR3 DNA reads TGTGCCAGCAGCGGTACGGGTCTTACATCCTACGAGCAGTACTTC. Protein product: CASSGTGLTSYEQYF.

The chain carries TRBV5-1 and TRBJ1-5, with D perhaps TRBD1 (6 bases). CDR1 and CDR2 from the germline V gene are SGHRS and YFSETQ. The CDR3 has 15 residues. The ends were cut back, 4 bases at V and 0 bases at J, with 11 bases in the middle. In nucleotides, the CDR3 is TGCGCCAGCAGCCCGGGACACGATAGCAATCAGCCCCAGCATTTT. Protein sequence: CASSPGHDSNQPQHF. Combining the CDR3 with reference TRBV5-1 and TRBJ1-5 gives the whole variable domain KAGVTQTPRYLIKTRGQQVTLSCSPISGHRSVSWYQQTPGQGLQFLFEYFSETQRNKGNFPGRFSGRQFSNSRSEMNVSTLELGDSALYLCASSPGHDSNQPQHFGDGTRLSIL.

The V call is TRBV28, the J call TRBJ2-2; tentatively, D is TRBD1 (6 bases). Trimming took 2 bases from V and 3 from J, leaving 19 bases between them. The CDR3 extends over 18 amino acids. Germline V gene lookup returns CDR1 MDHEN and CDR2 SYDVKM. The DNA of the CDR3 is TGTGCCAGCAGTTTAAGAAAGGTCAGGGGTCGGGACACCGGGGAGCTGTTTTTT. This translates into CASSLRKVRGRDTGELFF.

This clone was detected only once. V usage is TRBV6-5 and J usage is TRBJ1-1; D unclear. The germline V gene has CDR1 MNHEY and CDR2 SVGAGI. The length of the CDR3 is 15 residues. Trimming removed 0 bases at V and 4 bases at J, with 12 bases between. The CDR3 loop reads CASSYSMGSTTEAFF. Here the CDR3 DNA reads TGTGCCAGCAGTTACTCGATGGGGAGTACCACTGAAGCTTTCTTT.

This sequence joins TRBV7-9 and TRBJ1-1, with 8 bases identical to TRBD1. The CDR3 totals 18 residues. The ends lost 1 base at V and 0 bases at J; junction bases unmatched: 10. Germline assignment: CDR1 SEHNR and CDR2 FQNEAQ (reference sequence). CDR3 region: CASSLDKTGAAVNTEAFF. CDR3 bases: TGTGCCAGCAGCTTAGACAAGACAGGGGCCGCCGTGAACACTGAAGCTTTCTTT.